This TCR beta chain was identified during a study of cytomegalovirus exposure and HLA in healthy donors. Across the study: There were 75 million to 95 million unique TCRs (from HLA-typed donors) in an early data release. Study-wide results and limits: Within an earlier analysis, most TCR beta V segments proved productive either about 87% or about 30% of the time. A later examination showed that TCR association rates differed by HLA locus, with DRB1 most and HLA-C fewest.

Concerning this clone: The target antigen is unknown.

The CDR3 totals 14 residues. With V trimmed by 5 bases and J by 0 bases, 3 bases remained unmatched. Germline V gene lookup returns CDR1 LNHDA and CDR2 SQIVND (reference sequence). The PCR made use of 60 Vbeta and 13 Jbeta primers. In the source study's methods: An analysis that came later counted 80 million or so unique TCR beta chains, approximately 10 million shared. Sequenced by immunoSEQ multiplex PCR; TCRdb stores in-frame clones only, minus some. V, J and clone size were drawn from that table, and D and trimming were deduced from the DNA. The repertoire has approximately 160,000 clones, less than 90% of them found once; the top ten carry about 4%.

The receptor was isolated from a man aged 45-60 years in good health and CMV-seropositive. J is TRBJ2-7 and V is TRBV19; TRBD1 matches at 8 bases. The material sequenced was PBMCs. CDR3 sequence (DNA): TGTGCCAGTAGTGCGGGACAGGCCTCCTACGAGCAGTACTTC. It yields the protein CASSAGQASYEQYF.